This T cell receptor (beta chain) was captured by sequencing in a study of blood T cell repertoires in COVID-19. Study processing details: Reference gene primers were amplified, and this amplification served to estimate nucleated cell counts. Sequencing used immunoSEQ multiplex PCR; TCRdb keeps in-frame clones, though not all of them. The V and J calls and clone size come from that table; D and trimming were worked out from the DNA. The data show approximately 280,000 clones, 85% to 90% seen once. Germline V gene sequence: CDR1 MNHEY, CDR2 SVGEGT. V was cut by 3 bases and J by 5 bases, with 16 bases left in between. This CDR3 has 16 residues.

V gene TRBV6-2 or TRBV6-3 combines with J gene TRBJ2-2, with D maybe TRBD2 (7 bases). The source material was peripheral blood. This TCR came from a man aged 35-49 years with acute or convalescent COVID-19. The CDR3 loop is CASSYRGAKGTGELFF. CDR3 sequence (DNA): TGTGCCAGCAGTTATCGGGGGGCGAAAGGGACCGGGGAGCTGTTTTTT.